This T cell receptor (beta chain) is from a study of beta chain features in type 1 diabetes. CDR1 and CDR2 (germline): GTSNPN, SVGIG (reference sequence). There are 14 residues in the CDR3. Trimming removed 0 bases at V and 7 bases at J, with 15 bases between. Expressed TCRB transcripts were sequenced, since all the RNA that had been isolated was reverse transcribed. Sequencing used immunoSEQ multiplex PCR; TCRdb keeps in-frame clones, though not all of them. The table lists 400,000 to 500,000 clones, more than 11% of them singletons. Study results and limitations: An over-representation of cells with high TCR expression could result from cDNA sequencing.

Donors underwent one heparinised blood draw, about 120 mL on average. This clone was seen more than once but under ten times. Its antigen is still unknown. Sequences were obtained from naive CD4+ T cells from blood. The chain uses TRBV30 and TRBJ1-1, with a possible D match to TRBD1 (5 bases). This receptor was obtained from a man aged 25-45 years in good health. In DNA, the CDR3 is TGTGCCTGGAGTGTAAAAGGGGTCGGGGGTGAAGCTTTCTTT. This codes for CAWSVKGVGGEAFF.